These T cell receptor beta chains were read from a single sample in a study of T-cell memory formation after mild COVID-19. Via MiXCR, TCRdb re-called the 5' RACE reads, giving one row per CDR3 protein. The sample contains approximately 150,000 distinct CDR3 sequences, about 19% of which appear only once. Sequencing was carried out using PBMCs or a T cell subset sorted from them (not recorded which). The receptor set was obtained from an adult woman who had mild COVID-19 (a few samples of this study predate the infection). Cell type and time point are not known. The CDR3 runs from the conserved cysteine through the conserved F or W. The D gene is left open where the match is weak. The size field is filled for only some rows; it gives once, few, many or a size class.

d_gene	v_gene	j_gene	abundance	CDR3aa	CDR3nt
NA	TRBV6-5	TRBJ1-5	few	CATSAKTGQPQHF	TGTGCCACCTCCGCGAAGACAGGTCAGCCCCAGCATTTT
NA	TRBV18	TRBJ2-5	many	CASSPPSVAQAAQYF	TGTGCCAGCTCACCACCGTCGGTTGCACAGGCGGCCCAGTACTTC
TRBD1	TRBV25-1	TRBJ2-5	few	CASSFPGQGQETQYF	TGTGCCAGCAGTTTTCCGGGACAGGGTCAAGAGACCCAGTACTTC
NA	TRBV5-1	TRBJ1-1	few	CASSLVRENTEAFF	TGCGCCAGCAGCTTGGTCAGGGAAAACACTGAAGCTTTCTTT
NA	TRBV5-1	TRBJ2-3	NA	CASSLEGQSSDTQYF	TGCGCCAGCAGCTTGGAGGGGCAGTCGTCAGATACGCAGTATTTT
NA	TRBV18	TRBJ2-3	NA	CASSPPGMADTQYF	TGTGCCAGCTCACCACCGGGGATGGCAGATACGCAGTATTTT
TRBD2	TRBV7-9	TRBJ2-6	NA	CASSSAGGGANVLTF	TGTGCCAGCAGCTCCGCGGGAGGTGGGGCCAACGTCCTGACTTTC
NA	TRBV12-3/TRBV12-4	TRBJ1-1	NA	CASSRTGMGTEAFF	TGTGCCAGCAGTAGAACAGGGATGGGCACTGAAGCTTTCTTT
NA	TRBV4-1	TRBJ1-2	NA	CASSPGGRGVPVGYTF	TGCGCCAGCAGCCCCGGAGGGAGGGGGGTCCCAGTTGGCTACACCTTC
TRBD1	TRBV7-2	TRBJ1-5	few	CASSLGQGRNQPQHF	TGTGCCAGCAGCTTAGGACAGGGGAGGAATCAGCCCCAGCATTTT
TRBD1	TRBV11-1	TRBJ1-1	NA	CASSRDRESAFF	TGTGCCAGCAGCCGTGACAGGGAATCAGCTTTCTTT
NA	TRBV30	TRBJ1-1	few	CAWSPIGEGNTEAFF	TGTGCCTGGAGTCCCATTGGGGAGGGGAACACTGAAGCTTTCTTT
NA	TRBV7-9	TRBJ1-1	few	CASSLGSAVNTEAFF	TGTGCCAGCAGCTTAGGTTCAGCGGTGAACACTGAAGCTTTCTTT
NA	TRBV3-1	TRBJ1-6	NA	CASSQDPWRVNSPLHF	TGTGCCAGCAGCCAAGATCCTTGGAGGGTCAATTCACCCCTCCACTTT
NA	TRBV5-5	TRBJ1-1	NA	CASSLAQGPNTEAFF	TGTGCCAGCAGCTTAGCGCAGGGCCCCAACACTGAAGCTTTCTTT
TRBD2	TRBV18	TRBJ2-1	few	CASSPALLTSSGVEQFF	TGTGCCAGCTCACCAGCTCTCCTGACTAGCAGCGGGGTTGAGCAGTTCTTC
NA	TRBV7-2	TRBJ2-1	NA	CASSFAGTNSYNEQFF	TGTGCCAGCAGCTTCGCCGGGACCAACTCCTACAATGAGCAGTTCTTC
NA	TRBV7-9	TRBJ2-5	many	CASSLSGETQYF	TGTGCCAGCAGCCTTAGTGGAGAGACCCAGTACTTC
NA	TRBV12-3/TRBV12-4	TRBJ1-1	few	CASSLDGAVTFF	TGTGCCAGCAGTTTAGACGGGGCTGTCACGTTCTTT
NA	TRBV5-6	TRBJ1-5	NA	CASSLRPDSNQPQHF	TGTGCCAGCAGCTTGCGTCCGGATAGCAATCAGCCCCAGCATTTT
NA	TRBV7-2	TRBJ2-1	NA	CASSSPPGTLYNEQFF	TGTGCCAGCAGTTCACCTCCCGGGACTCTTTACAATGAGCAGTTCTTC
NA	TRBV29-1	TRBJ1-4	NA	CSVLLGLNEKLFF	TGCAGCGTTCTGCTGGGCCTTAATGAAAAACTGTTTTTT
NA	TRBV12-3/TRBV12-4	TRBJ1-1	NA	CASSFGQRGAEAFF	TGTGCCAGCAGTTTCGGACAGCGGGGCGCTGAAGCTTTCTTT
NA	TRBV9	TRBJ2-2	few	CASSPSRDTFGRTGELFF	TGTGCCAGCAGCCCGTCCCGGGACACATTCGGTAGGACCGGGGAGCTGTTTTTT
TRBD1	TRBV6-1	TRBJ1-6	few	CASREVSGGSPLHF	TGTGCCAGCAGGGAGGTCTCAGGGGGTTCACCCCTCCACTTT
NA	TRBV7-8	TRBJ2-5	NA	CASSRRWQNQETQYF	TGTGCCAGCAGCAGGCGTTGGCAGAACCAAGAGACCCAGTACTTC
TRBD2	TRBV4-2	TRBJ2-5	few	CASSRGGRETQYF	TGTGCCAGCTCCCGGGGGGGCAGGGAGACCCAGTACTTC
TRBD1	TRBV5-4	TRBJ1-2	few	CASSPGQATHGYTF	TGTGCCAGCAGTCCGGGACAGGCAACACATGGCTACACCTTC
NA	TRBV5-5	TRBJ1-5	NA	CASSLAGGREPQHF	TGTGCCAGCAGCTTGGCGGGCGGGCGCGAGCCCCAGCATTTT
NA	TRBV2	TRBJ2-1	many	CASSDTGFSYNEQFF	TGTGCCAGCAGTGATACAGGGTTTTCCTACAATGAGCAGTTCTTC
NA	TRBV29-1	TRBJ2-3	few	CSVTPGLHADTQYF	TGCAGCGTTACTCCGGGGCTCCACGCAGATACGCAGTATTTT
TRBD1	TRBV5-1	TRBJ2-7	many	CASSLGDRNYEQYF	TGCGCCAGCAGCTTAGGGGACAGAAACTACGAGCAGTACTTC
NA	TRBV19	TRBJ2-5	few	CASSRNGRETQYF	TGTGCCAGTAGTAGAAACGGGCGGGAGACCCAGTACTTC
TRBD2	TRBV6-2/TRBV6-3	TRBJ2-1	NA	CASSYSTSGYNEQFF	TGTGCCAGCAGTTACTCGACTAGCGGGTACAATGAGCAGTTCTTC
NA	TRBV7-9	TRBJ2-1	few	CASSLGQLSSYNEQFF	TGTGCCAGCAGCTTGGGGCAGCTGAGCTCCTACAATGAGCAGTTCTTC
TRBD1	TRBV4-3	TRBJ2-7	NA	CASSQDTGTGTYEQYF	TGCGCCAGCAGCCAGGACACGGGGACAGGGACCTACGAGCAGTACTTC
NA	TRBV20-1	TRBJ1-1	NA	CSARDAAGVNTEAFF	TGCAGTGCTAGAGATGCGGCAGGAGTGAACACTGAAGCTTTCTTT
TRBD2	TRBV27	TRBJ2-5	NA	CASSSPSRGETQYF	TGTGCCAGCAGTTCCCCGTCGCGGGGGGAGACCCAGTACTTC
TRBD1	TRBV18	TRBJ1-1	NA	CASSPVQGVKDTEAFF	TGTGCCAGCTCACCAGTGCAGGGGGTTAAGGACACTGAAGCTTTCTTT
TRBD2	TRBV2	TRBJ2-7	few	CASRLAGFDEQYF	TGTGCCAGCAGGCTAGCGGGATTCGACGAGCAGTACTTC
NA	TRBV6-5	TRBJ2-6	many	CASKFGRSSGANVLTF	TGTGCCAGCAAGTTCGGCAGGAGCTCTGGGGCCAACGTCCTGACTTTC
TRBD1	TRBV29-1	TRBJ1-3	few	CSVAGTGSISGNTIYF	TGCAGCGTGGCAGGGACAGGGTCAATCTCTGGAAACACCATATATTTT
NA	TRBV7-9	TRBJ1-6	NA	CASSLPVVNSPLHF	TGTGCCAGCAGCTTGCCGGTGGTGAATTCACCCCTCCACTTT
TRBD2	TRBV5-5	TRBJ2-1	few	CASSFLGASGRYNEQFF	TGTGCCAGCAGCTTTTTGGGGGCTAGCGGGAGATACAATGAGCAGTTCTTC
NA	TRBV29-1	TRBJ2-1	few	CSVTGLRDEQFF	TGCAGCGTTACAGGGCTCCGGGATGAGCAGTTCTTC
NA	TRBV20-1	TRBJ2-5	few	CSARRGGGQETQYF	TGCAGTGCTAGACGGGGAGGGGGCCAAGAGACCCAGTACTTC
NA	TRBV20-1	TRBJ2-3	NA	CSAEGIGFTDTQYF	TGCAGTGCTGAGGGGATTGGGTTCACAGATACGCAGTATTTT
TRBD2	TRBV12-3/TRBV12-4	TRBJ2-7	NA	CASRGGNEEQYF	TGTGCCAGCAGGGGAGGGAACGAAGAGCAGTACTTC
TRBD2	TRBV7-8	TRBJ2-1	NA	CASSLTGTSGGNEQFF	TGTGCCAGCAGCTTAACTGGGACTAGCGGGGGCAATGAGCAGTTCTTC
TRBD2	TRBV5-1	TRBJ2-3	few	CASSFTSGRGDTQYF	TGCGCCAGCAGCTTCACTAGCGGGAGAGGGGATACGCAGTATTTT
TRBD1	TRBV20-1	TRBJ1-1	NA	CSATAQDRGHEAFF	TGCAGTGCTACGGCCCAAGACAGGGGGCATGAAGCTTTCTTT
NA	TRBV7-9	TRBJ2-2	NA	CASRPGPSNTGELFF	TGTGCCAGCAGGCCCGGACCATCCAACACCGGGGAGCTGTTTTTT
NA	TRBV20-1	TRBJ2-3	few	CSAAAGTPGSTDTQYF	TGCAGTGCTGCCGCCGGGACCCCAGGCAGCACAGATACGCAGTATTTT
NA	TRBV5-1	TRBJ2-1	NA	CASSRGSRYNEQFF	TGCGCCAGCAGCCGGGGTTCGAGGTACAATGAGCAGTTCTTC
NA	TRBV5-6	TRBJ1-2	few	CASSLYGSGYGYTF	TGTGCCAGCAGCTTGTACGGGTCTGGCTATGGCTACACCTTC
NA	TRBV4-2	TRBJ2-7	many	CASSPDLEQQYF	TGTGCCAGCAGTCCGGACCTGGAGCAGCAGTACTTC
NA	TRBV6-5	TRBJ2-7	NA	CASSPVLLSVYEQYF	TGTGCCAGCAGTCCGGTACTTCTTTCCGTCTACGAGCAGTACTTC